Below, 10 T cell receptor beta chains from the same sample are listed, as sequenced in a study of cytomegalovirus exposure and HLA in healthy donors. 60 Vbeta and 13 Jbeta primers were used in PCR. Data came from immunoSEQ multiplex PCR; TCRdb stores just in-frame clones and leaves some out. The table has under 150,000 clones, roughly four fifths seen once. Sequencing input: PBMCs. The origin of the receptors is a man aged 25-40 years in good health and CMV-seronegative.

This chain connects TRBV28 to TRBJ2-5; a possible D gene is TRBD1 (5 bases). CDR1 and CDR2 from the germline V gene are MDHEN and SYDVKM. The CDR3 has 13 residues. The V end lost 4 bases, the J end lost 5 bases, and 11 bases lay between the germline ends. Here the CDR3 DNA reads TGTGCCAGCAGTTCCGGACACGGGGAGACCCAGTACTTC. Translation gives CASSSGHGETQYF. Full variable domain (rest looked up from reference TRBV28 and TRBJ2-5): DVKVTQSSRYLVKRTGEKVFLECVQDMDHENMFWYRQDPGLGLRLIYFSYDVKMKEKGDIPEGYSVSREKKERFSLILESASTNQTSMYLCASSSGHGETQYFGPGTRLLVL.

This chain uses TRBV5-8 with TRBJ2-7; D possibly corresponds to TRBD2 (5 bases). CDR1 and CDR2 from the germline V gene are SGHTS and YDEGEE. The CDR3 contains 12 residues. V was trimmed by 10 bases and J by 6 bases, leaving 17 bases between them. The CDR3 loop reads CARGSLRGEQYF. The CDR3 DNA is TGTGCCCGAGGGTCTCTTCGGGGCGAGCAGTACTTC.

This clone was detected a few times. The chain recombines TRBV6-1 with TRBJ2-7; D is ambiguous. Looked up from germline, CDR1 is MNHNS and CDR2 is SASEGT. The CDR3 extends over 13 amino acids. The ends were cut back, 6 bases at V and 3 bases at J, with 12 bases in the middle. CDR3 in DNA: TGTGCCAGCAGCATTGGGCCAAACTACGAGCAGTACTTC. Amino acids: CASSIGPNYEQYF.

V is TRBV6-5 and J is TRBJ1-4; 9 positions agree with TRBD1. Germline V gene data show CDR1 as MNHEY and CDR2 as SVGAGI. CDR3 length: 13 amino acids. V gave up 7 bases and J gave up 8 bases; unmatched junction bases: 5. CDR3 in DNA: TGTGCCAGCAAGCCTACAGGGGGCGAAAAACTGTTTTTT. This gives the protein CASKPTGGEKLFF.

The genes are TRBV27 and TRBJ1-5; no definite D call. V was clipped by 3 bases and J by 5 bases, with 11 bases between them. Germline lookup yields CDR1 MNHEY and CDR2 SMNVEV (reference sequence). The CDR3 runs 14 residues. CDR3: CASSFSTAYQPQHF. The CDR3 nucleotides read TGTGCCAGCAGTTTTAGTACAGCTTATCAGCCCCAGCATTTT.

The chain carries TRBV5-4 and TRBJ2-5, with D maybe TRBD2 (7 bases). V shed 1 base and J shed 3 bases, with 13 bases lying between them. Germline values: CDR1 SGHNT, CDR2 YYREEE (reference sequence). The CDR3 extends over 15 amino acids. The CDR3 DNA is TGTGCCAGCAGCTTGCCGAGGGGGACTAAAGAGACCCAGTACTTC. Protein: CASSLPRGTKETQYF.

The rearrangement links TRBV19 to TRBJ2-7, with TRBD1 matching over 8 bases. Germline V gene lookup returns CDR1 LNHDA and CDR2 SQIVND (reference sequence). CDR3 length: 14 amino acids. Trimming at V came to 6 bases and at J to 4 bases, leaving 8 bases not matched to a gene. CDR3 nucleotide sequence: TGTGCCAGTAGACCCGGACAGGGCGGATACGAGCAGTACTTC. This codes for CASRPGQGGYEQYF. Full variable domain (outside the CDR3, taken from reference TRBV19 and TRBJ2-7): DGGITQSPKYLFRKEGQNVTLSCEQNLNHDAMYWYRQDPGQGLRLIYYSQIVNDFQKGDIAEGYSVSREKKESFPLTVTSAQKNPTAFYLCASRPGQGGYEQYFGPGTRLTVT.

This clone was seen more than once but under ten times. Other DNA sequences of this sample code for an identical CDR3. This chain uses TRBV6-1 with TRBJ2-3, with D maybe TRBD2 (5 bases). This CDR3 has 13 residues. Germline V gene sequence: CDR1 MNHNS, CDR2 SASEGT. V was pared by 1 base and J by 6 bases, with 8 bases between. The CDR3 nucleotides are TGTGCCAGCAGTGAAGTGAGGGTTGATACGCAGTATTTT. This gives the protein CASSEVRVDTQYF.

The chain employs TRBV7-9 and TRBJ1-5, with D possibly being TRBD1 (6 bases). CDR1 and CDR2 (germline): SEHNR, FQNEAQ (reference sequence). The V end was cut by 1 base, the J end by 2 bases, with 9 bases between. The CDR3 runs 15 residues. The CDR3 DNA is TGTGCCAGCAGCTTAGAGGGGGATGGCAATCAGCCCCAGCATTTT. It yields the protein CASSLEGDGNQPQHF.

This chain connects TRBV18 to TRBJ1-1, with D possibly TRBD1 on 6 matching bases. CDR1 KGHSH and CDR2 LQKENI come from the germline V gene. With 11 bases removed from V and 3 bases from J, the gap between germline ends came to 16 bases. There are 13 residues in the CDR3. The CDR3 region is CAGRRNRDTEAFF. The CDR3 bases are TGTGCCGGAAGGAGAAACAGGGACACTGAAGCTTTCTTT. Combining the CDR3 with reference TRBV18 and TRBJ1-1 gives the whole variable domain NAGVMQNPRHLVRRRGQEARLRCSPMKGHSHVYWYRQLPEEGLKFMVYLQKENIIDESGMPKERFSAEFPKEGPSILRIQQVVRGDSAAYFCAGRRNRDTEAFFGQGTRLTVV.